The 8 T cell receptor beta chains in this list originate from one sample, sequenced in a study of blood T cell repertoires in COVID-19. Clones were read by immunoSEQ multiplex PCR, and TCRdb kept only the in-frame ones, dropping some. The sample records around 290,000 clones, 86% being singletons. Sequenced material: PBMCs or T cells enriched from blood (not recorded which). The receptor set was obtained from a woman younger than 30 who had recovered from COVID-19.

The chain joins TRBV29-1 to TRBJ2-5; D possibly corresponds to TRBD2 (5 bases). The CDR3 sequence is 15 residues long. The V end was cut by 4 bases, the J end by 3 bases, with 18 bases between. Germline lookup yields CDR1 SQVTM and CDR2 ANQGSEA. The chain's CDR3 is CSVVRAGIPEETQYF. Written as DNA, the CDR3 is TGCAGCGTTGTGAGGGCGGGCATTCCCGAAGAGACCCAGTACTTC.

The chain is built from TRBV11-1 and TRBJ1-6; D is possibly TRBD1 (6 bases). The V end was cut by 3 bases, the J end by 7 bases, with 10 bases between. Per germline, CDR1 SGHAT and CDR2 FQDESV (reference sequence). The CDR3 spans 14 residues. The CDR3 reads CASSLRQENSPLHF. CDR3 nucleotides: TGTGCCAGCAGCTTGCGACAGGAGAATTCACCCCTCCACTTT.

The chain carries TRBV7-9 and TRBJ1-2, with TRBD1 as a possible D gene (6 bases). This CDR3 is 16 amino acids long. Deletions cut 4 bases from V and 0 bases from J, with 15 bases between. Germline V gene data show CDR1 as SEHNR and CDR2 as FQNEAQ (reference sequence). The CDR3 DNA sequence: TGTGCCAGCAGCTCGAGCGGACAGACCGCTAACTATGGCTACACCTTC. As protein: CASSSSGQTANYGYTF.

V and J are TRBV5-1 and TRBJ2-6; a possible D gene is TRBD2 (6 bases). The CDR3 covers 16 residues. Germline CDR1 is SGHRS and CDR2 is YFSETQ. The ends were cut back, 4 bases at V and 4 bases at J, with 15 bases in the middle. This chain's CDR3 is CASSTGSPWGANVLTF. CDR3 coding DNA: TGCGCCAGCAGCACCGGGAGTCCGTGGGGGGCCAACGTCCTGACTTTC. The full variable domain, with the rest looked up from reference TRBV5-1 and TRBJ2-6, is KAGVTQTPRYLIKTRGQQVTLSCSPISGHRSVSWYQQTPGQGLQFLFEYFSETQRNKGNFPGRFSGRQFSNSRSEMNVSTLELGDSALYLCASSTGSPWGANVLTFGAGSRLTVL.

The chain joins TRBV7-8 to TRBJ2-7; possible D gene TRBD1, 5 bases. The germline V gene encodes CDR1 SGHVS and CDR2 FQNEAQ. V was pared by 2 bases and J by 6 bases, with 14 bases between. This CDR3 is built from 14 residues. The CDR3: CASSLWTSAGEQYF. As DNA, the CDR3 is TGTGCCAGCAGCTTATGGACAAGTGCCGGCGAGCAGTACTTC.

The chain links TRBV14 to TRBJ2-7; 8 positions match TRBD1. V lost 3 bases, J lost 2 bases, and 6 bases stayed unmatched. CDR1 and CDR2 (germline): SGHDN, FVKESK. This CDR3 is 15 amino acids long. CDR3 coding DNA: TGTGCCAGCAGCCAGATGGACAGGGCCGCCTACGAGCAGTACTTC. This codes for CASSQMDRAAYEQYF.

The chain combines TRBV25-1 with TRBJ1-4; TRBD1 is a possible D gene (5 bases). The length of the CDR3 is 15 residues. Germline assignment: CDR1 MGHDK and CDR2 SYGVNS. V gave up 6 bases and J gave up 8 bases, with 19 bases separating them. Here the CDR3 reads CASREGGDEKEKLFF. The DNA for the CDR3 is TGTGCCAGCAGGGAAGGCGGGGACGAGAAGGAAAAACTGTTTTTT.

The chain carries TRBV10-3 and TRBJ1-6; TRBD1 is a possible D gene (5 bases). The CDR3 covers 16 residues. V lost 3 bases to trimming and J lost 0 bases, with 9 bases between them. Germline CDR1 is ENHRY and CDR2 is SYGVKD. The CDR3, as DNA: TGTGCCATCAGTGATTTAGGGGCCTCCTATAATTCACCCCTCCACTTT. Translation gives CAISDLGASYNSPLHF.